The 20 T cell receptor beta chains given below trace back to one sample, sequenced in a study of blood T cell repertoires in COVID-19. TCRdb keeps only in-frame clones here, not all; method: immunoSEQ multiplex PCR. The table shows roughly 56,000 clones, with nearly 90% occurring only once. The sample was peripheral blood. Every receptor here comes from a woman in her sixties with COVID-19, enrolled during active disease.

The gene calls are TRBV6-2 or TRBV6-3 and TRBJ2-7; the match to TRBD2 covers 15 bases. Germline CDR1 and CDR2: MNHEY and SVGEGT. This CDR3 is built from 14 residues. The V gene end was trimmed by 5 bases and the J gene end by 8 bases; junction bases not matched to a gene: 4. This chain's CDR3 is CASSGGLAGGQQYF. CDR3 DNA: TGTGCCAGCAGTGGCGGACTAGCGGGAGGGCAGCAGTACTTC.

The chain couples TRBV6-5 to TRBJ2-7, with 11 bases identical to TRBD2. J gave up 5 bases and V 6 bases, and 9 bases lay outside the gene matches. The germline gives CDR1 MNHEY, CDR2 SVGAGI. CDR3 size: 15 residues. In DNA form, the CDR3 reads TGTGCCAGCAGCCAATTAGCGGGAGGGCCGAACGAGCAGTACTTC. It yields the protein CASSQLAGGPNEQYF.

J is TRBJ1-2 and V is TRBV3-1 (or the pseudogene TRBV3-2); TRBD1 is a possible D gene (6 bases). Trimming shortened V by 0 bases and J by 6 bases, and 11 bases separated the two germline ends. The germline gives CDR1 LGHDT, CDR2 YNNKEL (reference sequence). The CDR3 consists of 14 residues. The CDR3 reads CASSQEGWTDGYTF. The CDR3 coding sequence is TGTGCCAGCAGCCAAGAAGGATGGACAGATGGCTACACCTTC.

The V and J genes are TRBV28 and TRBJ1-1, with 9 bases that match TRBD1. CDR1 is MDHEN and CDR2 is SYDVKM in the germline V gene. The CDR3 runs to 15 residues. V shed 4 bases and J 4 bases; nucleotides not matched to a gene: 7. CDR3 DNA: TGTGCCAGCAGTTCCAACAGGGGGCTGGGCACTGAAGCTTTCTTT. This codes for CASSSNRGLGTEAFF.

This clone was picked up one time. This chain links TRBV19 with TRBJ2-7, with 7 bases that match TRBD1. The junction had 6 bases not matched to a gene; V was cut back by 3 bases and J by 7 bases. The germline CDR1 and CDR2 sequences are LNHDA and SQIVND (reference sequence). The CDR3 sequence is 13 residues long. The CDR3, as DNA: TGTGCCAGTAGTATCTCGACAGGGAGAGAGCAGTACTTC. It specifies CASSISTGREQYF.

The rearrangement links TRBV27 to TRBJ1-2; D is ambiguous. With 3 bases removed from V and 2 bases from J, the gap between germline ends came to 13 bases. This CDR3 has 15 residues. The germline CDR1 and CDR2 sequences are MNHEY and SMNVEV (reference sequence). CDR3 bases: TGTGCCAGCAGTTTCAGGCCCCAAGGCAACTATGGCTACACCTTC. This sequence encodes CASSFRPQGNYGYTF.

The J gene is TRBJ2-2, the V gene TRBV9; TRBD1 matches 11 bases. Germline trimming cut 3 bases from V and 6 bases from J; bases unmatched to any gene: 7. This CDR3 has 16 residues. The germline V gene has CDR1 SGDLS and CDR2 YYNGEE. CDR3 DNA: TGTGCCAGCAGCGATCGACCGGGACAGGGGGCCGGGGAGCTGTTTTTT. Translated: CASSDRPGQGAGELFF.

The chain is built from TRBV27 and TRBJ1-2; maybe TRBD1 (6 bases). The CDR3 is 17 residues long. Germline V CDR1 and CDR2: MNHEY, SMNVEV (reference sequence). V lost 5 bases and J lost 5, with 24 bases in between. CDR3 sequence: CASSRGLEAGLWYGYTF. The CDR3 DNA reads as TGTGCCAGCAGTAGGGGGTTGGAAGCGGGGCTGTGGTATGGCTACACCTTC.

This chain connects TRBV7-8 to TRBJ2-7; no clear D. The CDR3 extends over 11 amino acids. The V and J ends lost 5 bases and 3 bases respectively, with 5 bases between them. CDR1 and CDR2 from the germline V gene are SGHVS and FQNEAQ. The CDR3 here is CASSLNYEQYF. CDR3 DNA: TGTGCCAGCAGCCTTAACTACGAGCAGTACTTC.

J is TRBJ2-1 and V is TRBV19, with 8 bases aligning to TRBD2. Germline V lookup: CDR1 LNHDA, CDR2 SQIVND (reference sequence). V gave up 6 bases and J gave up 1 base; unmatched junction bases: 5. CDR3 length: 15 residues. This CDR3 is CASSAGLGSYNEQFF. CDR3 bases: TGTGCCAGTAGCGCGGGACTAGGGTCCTACAATGAGCAGTTCTTC.

V usage is TRBV6-5 and J usage is TRBJ1-2; TRBD1 matches 10 bases. Per germline, CDR1 MNHEY and CDR2 SVGAGI. The CDR3 length is 14 residues. The V gene end was trimmed by 5 bases and the J gene end by 6 bases; junction bases not matched to a gene: 6. The CDR3 region has the DNA TGTGCCAGCAGTCGACCGGACAGGGGGAATGGCTACACCTTC. As protein: CASSRPDRGNGYTF.

V gene TRBV18 combines with J gene TRBJ1-2; 7 nucleotides match TRBD1. V was clipped by 3 bases and J by 8 bases; unmatched bases: 12. Germline V CDR1 and CDR2: KGHSH, LQKENI. The CDR3 spans 15 residues. The CDR3 DNA reads as TGTGCCAGCTCACCCGGACAGGAACAACTGGGCGGCTACACCTTC. Translation gives CASSPGQEQLGGYTF.

This chain connects TRBV3-1 (or the pseudogene TRBV3-2) to TRBJ2-7, with a possible D match to TRBD2 (7 bases). V lost 4 bases, J lost 3 bases, and 16 bases lay in between. The CDR3 has 15 residues. Germline V lookup: CDR1 LGHDT, CDR2 YNNKEL (reference sequence). The CDR3, as DNA: TGTGCCAGCAGCCCTGGAGGGGGGGAGGTCTACGAGCAGTACTTC. Translation gives CASSPGGGEVYEQYF.

V and J are TRBV29-1 and TRBJ1-2; perhaps TRBD1 as D (5 bases). CDR1 and CDR2 (germline): SQVTM, ANQGSEA. The germline V and J ends were trimmed by 1 base and 0 bases, with 18 bases remaining between them. The CDR3 sequence is 17 residues long. CDR3 loop: CSVEGTPGSRSNYGYTF. CDR3 in DNA: TGCAGCGTTGAAGGAACGCCAGGGTCCCGCTCTAACTATGGCTACACCTTC.

This sequence joins TRBV28 and TRBJ2-7; the match to TRBD1 covers 8 bases. CDR1 and CDR2 from the germline V gene are MDHEN and SYDVKM. The CDR3 contains 15 residues. V lost 5 bases, J lost 2 bases, and 8 bases stayed unmatched. The CDR3 here is CASSAPGTGAYEQYF. The CDR3, as DNA: TGTGCCAGCAGTGCACCCGGGACAGGCGCCTACGAGCAGTACTTC.

The rearrangement links TRBV29-1 to TRBJ2-7; possible D gene TRBD1, 6 bases. CDR1 is SQVTM and CDR2 is ANQGSEA in the germline V gene. This CDR3 is 12 amino acids long. The germline V and J ends were trimmed by 4 bases and 9 bases, with 16 bases remaining between them. In DNA, the CDR3 is TGCAGCGTTGTCTCACAGGGCCCCCGGCAGTACTTC. Translation gives CSVVSQGPRQYF.

CDR3 loop: CASSASVESSGNTIYF. In DNA, the CDR3 is TGTGCCAGCAGCGCCTCGGTTGAAAGCTCTGGAAACACCATATATTTT. The chain recombines TRBV11-2 with TRBJ1-3, with D unclear. CDR3 size: 16 residues. The ends were cut back, 5 bases at V and 0 bases at J, with 14 bases in the middle. In germline, CDR1 is SGHAT, CDR2 FQNNGV.

The J gene is TRBJ1-2, the V gene TRBV7-9; a possible D gene is TRBD1 (5 bases). CDR3 size: 15 residues. The germline CDR1 and CDR2 sequences are SEHNR and FQNEAQ (reference sequence). The V end lost 0 bases, the J end lost 6 bases, and 14 bases lay between the germline ends. The CDR3: CASSLAWPGKDGYTF. CDR3 in DNA: TGTGCCAGCAGCTTAGCGTGGCCAGGGAAAGATGGCTACACCTTC.

The table lists this clone with a count of one. The J gene is TRBJ2-1, the V gene TRBV7-8; perhaps TRBD2 as D (5 bases). Germline lookup yields CDR1 SGHVS and CDR2 FQNEAQ. The ends were cut back, 5 bases at V and 7 bases at J, with 15 bases in the middle. The CDR3 is 14 residues long. The chain's CDR3 is CASSPEDLGNEQFF. In DNA, the CDR3 is TGTGCCAGCAGCCCTGAGGACTTAGGGAATGAGCAGTTCTTC.

The chain employs TRBV29-1 and TRBJ2-7, with D perhaps matching TRBD1 (6 bases). Trimming removed 5 bases at V and 2 bases at J, with 16 bases between. The CDR3 length is 14 residues. CDR1 and CDR2 from the germline V gene are SQVTM and ANQGSEA. The CDR3 region is CSVTQGTGTYEQYF. In nucleotides, the CDR3 is TGCAGCGTTACCCAGGGGACCGGAACCTACGAGCAGTACTTC.